A single sample is the source of the 28 T cell receptor beta chains below, sequenced in a study of metastatic and nonmetastatic thyroid tumors. TCRdb re-processed the PCR reads through MiXCR. This sample has some 6,300 clones, with roughly 30% found just once. The entire patient cohort was treatment-naive prior to thyroid surgery. The specimen sequenced was adjacent normal tissue. These TCRs come from a female donor with papillary thyroid cancer or a benign thyroid nodule (not recorded which). Some clones in this sample may be carry-over from other donors' samples.

This clone was detected a few times. The rearrangement links TRBV28 to TRBJ1-1; D perhaps matches TRBD1 (5 bases). Between the trimmed V and J ends, which lost 4 bases and 5 bases, there was a span of 14 bases. CDR3 length equals 14 residues. In germline, CDR1 is MDHEN, CDR2 SYDVKM. In DNA, the CDR3 is TGTGCCAGCAGTTCACCGGGGGTAAATACTGAAGCTTTCTTT. Translated, it gives CASSSPGVNTEAFF.

By its share, this clone is medium-sized. This rearrangement joins TRBV6-2 or TRBV6-3 to TRBJ2-6; TRBD1 matches at 9 bases. V gave up 6 bases and J gave up 3 bases; unmatched junction bases: 12. Germline CDR1 and CDR2: MNHEY and SVGEGT. The length of the CDR3 is 18 residues. The CDR3 reads CASSLAAGQGDGANVLTF. CDR3 nucleotide sequence: TGTGCCAGCAGCCTCGCGGCGGGACAGGGTGATGGGGCCAACGTCCTGACTTTC.

The table lists this clone with a count of one. The J gene is TRBJ2-7, the V gene TRBV20-1, with 8 bases that match TRBD2. After removal of 8 bases from V and 4 bases from J, the junction contained 4 bases not matched to a gene. The germline gives CDR1 DFQATT, CDR2 SNEGSKA (reference sequence). CDR3 length equals 11 residues. CDR3 nucleotide sequence: TGCAGTTTAGGCGGGGGGTACGAGCAGTACTTC. It codes for CSLGGGYEQYF.

This chain links TRBV6-1 with TRBJ2-3, with unresolved D. This CDR3 has 11 residues. Germline CDR1 is MNHNS and CDR2 is SASEGT. Trimming cost V 3 bases and J 7 bases, with 5 bases left between them. The CDR3 DNA follows: TGTGCCAGCAGTGAGGGTTATACGCAGTATTTT. Its translation: CASSEGYTQYF.

Only a few counts were recorded for this clone. The conserved phenylalanine or tryptophan is not found at the CDR3 terminus, so this likely reflects a read error. The chain recombines TRBV6-1 with TRBJ1-2, with D tentatively TRBD1 (5 bases). CDR1 and CDR2 from the germline V gene are MNHNS and SASEGT. The CDR3 runs to 16 residues. V lost 2 bases and J lost 5, with 18 bases in between. DNA of the CDR3: TGTGCCAGCAGTGAATTCGGCGTGCTGGGGGTGTATGGCTACACCCTC. It is translated as CASSEFGVLGVYGYTL.

This clone counts as medium-sized. V is TRBV20-1 and J is TRBJ2-1; 8 nucleotides align to TRBD2. The CDR3 spans 15 residues. Trimming removed 5 bases from V and 1 base from J; junction bases left unmatched: 7. Germline V gene sequence: CDR1 DFQATT, CDR2 SNEGSKA (reference sequence). CDR3 region: CSAPKRGISYNEQFF. The CDR3 nucleotides read TGCAGTGCTCCCAAGCGGGGGATTTCCTACAATGAGCAGTTCTTC.

The CDR3 DNA reads as TGTGCCAGCAGTTTCGGGGGCTACGAGCAGTACTTC. The encoded protein is CASSFGGYEQYF. This chain connects TRBV12-3 or TRBV12-4 to TRBJ2-7; tentative D call: TRBD2 (6 bases). CDR3 length: 12 residues. V lost 3 bases to trimming and J lost 3 bases, with 6 bases between them.

As to this clone: One end of the junction varies from germline; a read error may be responsible. V gene TRBV28 combines with J gene TRBJ2-5, with 12 bases aligning to TRBD2. CDR1 is MDHEN and CDR2 is SYDVKM in the germline V gene. This CDR3 spans 19 amino acids. The CDR3 here is CASSHPGLAGGPRQETKYF. In DNA, the CDR3 is TGTGCCAGCAGCCATCCCGGGCTAGCGGGGGGGCCTCGGCAAGAGACCAAGTACTTC.

The chain couples TRBV9 to TRBJ2-7; tentatively, D is TRBD2 (6 bases). Trimming took off 0 bases at V and 7 bases at J, with 17 bases between the two ends. Germline V gene sequence: CDR1 SGDLS, CDR2 YYNGEE. This CDR3 comprises 15 residues. The CDR3 sequence: CASSVAAGLTGEQYF. DNA for the CDR3: TGTGCCAGCAGCGTAGCCGCGGGACTTACGGGGGAGCAGTACTTC.

The chain recombines TRBV6-1 with TRBJ1-1; no clear D. V was pared by 6 bases and J by 7 bases, with 12 bases between. CDR3 length: 12 amino acids. Germline values: CDR1 MNHNS, CDR2 SASEGT. In DNA, the CDR3 is TGTGCCAGCAGCCTCCGTTTGGTTGAAGCTTTCTTT. As protein: CASSLRLVEAFF.

In its sample, this clone was seen a few times. The chain is built from TRBV12-3 or TRBV12-4 and TRBJ2-1, with D unclear. V lost 5 bases to trimming and J lost 0 bases, with 11 bases between them. CDR3 size: 15 residues. This CDR3 is CASSQRSHSYNEQFF. The CDR3 nucleotides are TGTGCCAGCAGTCAGCGTTCACACTCCTACAATGAGCAGTTCTTC.

Only a few counts were recorded for this clone. One junction end does not reproduce the germline sequence, and a read error may be involved. This sequence joins TRBV6-1 and TRBJ1-1; D uncertain. The CDR3 sequence is 14 residues long. The germline CDR1 and CDR2 sequences are MNHNS and SASEGT. The CDR3 DNA sequence: TGTGCCAACAGTTTGTCAGGTGCGAGCACTCAAGCTTTCTTT. It is translated as CANSLSGASTQAFF.

This rearrangement joins TRBV20-1 to TRBJ1-2, with 8 bases lining up with TRBD1. Germline loops: CDR1 DFQATT, CDR2 SNEGSKA (reference sequence). V lost 5 bases and J lost 6; bases outside the gene matches: 2. The CDR3 sequence is 11 residues long. CDR3 amino acids: CSAQGAHGYTF. The DNA for the CDR3 is TGCAGTGCTCAGGGGGCCCATGGCTACACCTTC.

The V call is TRBV20-1, the J call TRBJ2-7, with 7 bases lining up with TRBD1. The trim removed 6 bases at V and 4 bases at J, leaving 12 bases unmatched. This CDR3 contains 14 residues. Germline V gives CDR1 DFQATT, CDR2 SNEGSKA (reference sequence). CDR3 amino acids: CSASDRVSFYEQYF. For the CDR3, the DNA is TGCAGTGCGAGTGACAGGGTTAGTTTTTACGAGCAGTACTTC.

By sample fraction, this clone is medium-sized. The rearrangement links TRBV5-1 to TRBJ2-1; D is possibly TRBD2 (6 bases). V was cut by 1 base and J by 0 bases, with 11 bases left in between. This CDR3 has 16 amino acids. Germline CDR1 and CDR2: SGHRS and YFSETQ. CDR3 residues: CASSLNLGGSYNEQFF. The CDR3 coding sequence is TGCGCCAGCAGCTTGAATTTGGGGGGCTCCTACAATGAGCAGTTCTTC.

This rearrangement joins TRBV12-3 or TRBV12-4 to TRBJ1-2; D is perhaps TRBD1 (6 bases). The CDR3 contains 14 residues. Trimming took off 5 bases at V and 7 bases at J, with 17 bases between the two ends. CDR3 in amino acids: CASSLPRTDTGYTF. The CDR3 DNA reads TGTGCCAGCAGTCTCCCCCGGACAGATACTGGCTACACCTTC.

The chain has TRBV30 and TRBJ2-7, with unresolved D. V dropped 5 bases and J dropped 0 bases, with 8 bases sitting between them. Germline CDR1 and CDR2: GTSNPN and SVGIG (reference sequence). This CDR3 has 12 residues. The CDR3 reads CAWGYSSYEQYF. The CDR3 nucleotides read TGTGCCTGGGGGTACAGCTCCTACGAGCAGTACTTC. Supplemented by reference TRBV30 and TRBJ2-7, the full variable domain reads SQTIHQWPATLVQPVGSPLSLECTVEGTSNPNLYWYRQAAGRGLQLLFYSVGIGQISSEVPQNLSASRPQDRQFILSSKKLLLSDSGFYLCAWGYSSYEQYFGPGTRLTVT.

The V call is TRBV2, the J call TRBJ2-6, with 10 bases identical to TRBD2. Per the germline V gene, CDR1 is SNHLY and CDR2 is FYNNEI. This CDR3 has 18 amino acids. The junction had 19 bases not matched to a gene; V was cut back by 1 base and J by 16 bases. CDR3 bases: TGTGCCAGCAGTGAAGTTCTAGCGGGGGCCTCTGGGGCCAAAGTACTGACTTTC. This encodes CASSEVLAGASGAKVLTF.

About this clone itself: The junction shows a germline mismatch at one end, possibly a read error. The gene calls are TRBV6-1 and TRBJ1-6; TRBD1 aligns across 9 bases. The CDR3 consists of 14 residues. Germline CDR1 reads MNHNS; CDR2 reads SASEGT. CDR3 sequence reads: CASTGQGNNSPPHF. CDR3 bases: TGTGCCAGCACCGGACAGGGGAATAATTCACCCCCCCACTTT.

The chain combines TRBV7-8 with TRBJ1-2; TRBD1 might be the D (6 bases). This CDR3 has 14 amino acids. Germline V lookup: CDR1 SGHVS, CDR2 FQNEAQ. V lost 9 bases and J 2 bases, leaving 16 bases between the germline ends. The chain's CDR3 is CASALGHKNYGYTF. In DNA form, the CDR3 reads TGTGCCAGTGCACTGGGACACAAGAACTATGGCTACACCTTC.

Worth noting for this clone: The CDR3 does not end in the conserved phenylalanine or tryptophan, so this is likely a read error. The chain uses TRBV2 and TRBJ1-1, with TRBD1 as a possible D gene (5 bases). From germline, CDR1 is SNHLY and CDR2 FYNNEI. This CDR3 is 14 amino acids long. V gave up 7 bases and J gave up 4 bases, with 16 bases separating them. The DNA of the CDR3 is TGTGCCAGCACATCTGCAGGGTGGAGCACTGAAGCTTTCTGT. Protein sequence: CASTSAGWSTEAFC.

This rearrangement joins TRBV11-2 to TRBJ2-2; 7 positions match TRBD1. The CDR3 has 13 amino acids. The V segment lost 4 bases and the J segment 6 bases; nucleotides outside the gene matches: 2. Per germline, CDR1 SGHAT and CDR2 FQNNGV. The DNA for the CDR3 is TGTGCCAGCAGCTATACAGGGGCCGGGGAGCTGTTTTTT. It encodes CASSYTGAGELFF.

Note on this clone: Distinct nucleotide sequences in the sample also encode this CDR3. The rearrangement joins TRBV9 to TRBJ1-2, with no clear D. This CDR3 is 12 amino acids long. Germline V gene sequence: CDR1 SGDLS, CDR2 YYNGEE. V was clipped by 4 bases and J by 8 bases, with 12 bases between them. CDR3: CASSQEDGGYTF. The DNA of the CDR3 is TGTGCCAGCAGCCAAGAGGACGGCGGCTACACCTTC.

The chain links TRBV6-5 to TRBJ1-5, with D perhaps matching TRBD1 (5 bases). The CDR3 has 17 residues. The germline V and J ends were trimmed by 2 bases and 5 bases, with 19 bases remaining between them. Germline V lookup: CDR1 MNHEY, CDR2 SVGAGI. CDR3: CASSYPPGGDGDQPQHF. As DNA, the CDR3 is TGTGCCAGCAGTTACCCCCCCGGGGGGGACGGCGATCAGCCCCAGCATTTT.

In this sample, this clone turned up a few times. Relative to the germline gene, one junction end is altered; a read error may explain this. This sequence joins TRBV27 and TRBJ2-7, with no clear D. In germline, CDR1 is MNHEY, CDR2 SMNVEV (reference sequence). The CDR3 extends over 13 amino acids. In DNA form, the CDR3 reads TGTGCCAGCAGCTCTGGGCCCACCTACGGGCAGTACTTC. Translated, it gives CASSSGPTYGQYF.

This chain joins TRBV4-1 and TRBJ2-5; D is undetermined. CDR3 length: 14 amino acids. Per the germline V gene, CDR1 is MGHRA and CDR2 is YSYEKL. V lost 2 bases and J 5 bases, leaving 12 bases between the germline ends. DNA for the CDR3: TGCGCCAGCAGCCAATTCGAGCACGGCGAGACCCAGTACTTC. This translates into CASSQFEHGETQYF.

This clone showed up just a few times. V is TRBV4-1 and J is TRBJ2-2; D not certain. The germline V gene has CDR1 MGHRA and CDR2 YSYEKL. The CDR3 is made up of 14 amino acids. V gave up 0 bases and J gave up 2 bases, with 4 bases separating them. Written as DNA, the CDR3 is TGCGCCAGCAGCCAAGATTACAACACCGGGGAGCTGTTTTTT. Residues: CASSQDYNTGELFF.

This clone has a single count. The CDR3 nucleotides read TGTGCCAGCAGCGGGGACAGTCTTTTTGGAAACACCATATATTTT. Amino acid sequence: CASSGDSLFGNTIYF. V is TRBV7-2 and J is TRBJ1-3, with 7 bases aligning to TRBD1. The V segment lost 5 bases and the J segment 3 bases; nucleotides outside the gene matches: 7. Looked up from germline, CDR1 is SGHTA and CDR2 is FQGNSA. The CDR3 runs 15 residues.